The entry that follows covers one T cell receptor beta chain sequence. As yet, its antigen is unknown. The method was immunoSEQ multiplex PCR; TCRdb's version includes in-frame clones alone and lacks a portion of them. Of some 110,000 clones in the sample, 85% to 95% were seen once. The CDR3 totals 14 residues. The germline CDR1 and CDR2 sequences are MDHEN and SYDVKM. The V gene end was trimmed by 6 bases and the J gene end by 6 bases; junction bases not matched to a gene: 8. The data are from a study of graft-versus-host responses after intestinal transplantation. The sequence was obtained from a human donor who was the organ donor for an intestinal transplant. Sequenced material: unstimulated CD8+ T cells sorted from spleen or lymph node cells, taken before transplant. This chain joins TRBV28 and TRBJ2-7; TRBD1 matches at 10 bases. The CDR3 DNA sequence: TGTGCCAGCAGCTCCGACAGGGGGCAGGTCGAGCAGTACTTC. It yields the protein CASSSDRGQVEQYF.